The sequence of this T cell receptor beta chain was determined in a study of human thymus T cells. Study observations and caveats: Apparent bias marked the V and J gene usage of thymic and blood repertoires.

Those donating were healthy Finnish infants in corrective surgery for congenital heart defects. Only four of the eight donors provided an approximately 0.5-1 mL blood sample. Germline V gene sequence: CDR1 SGHVS, CDR2 FNYEAQ. Losses at the gene ends were 2 bases for V and 4 bases for J; bases not matched to a gene: 7. The CDR3 totals 15 residues. Comments on this clone: Its matching antigen is unknown.

Profiling relied on immunoSEQ multiplex PCR, and the TCRdb table lists in-frame clones only, not all of them. The sample shows tens of thousands of clones, approximately 95% of them seen only once. The sample consisted of blood. The receptor was isolated from a girl under two years old with a congenital heart defect but otherwise immunologically healthy. V gene TRBV7-6 combines with J gene TRBJ1-1; 7 positions match TRBD1. The CDR3 region has the DNA TGTGCCAGCAGCTTACGTAGACAGGGAGGCACTGAAGCTTTCTTT. This gives the protein CASSLRRQGGTEAFF.